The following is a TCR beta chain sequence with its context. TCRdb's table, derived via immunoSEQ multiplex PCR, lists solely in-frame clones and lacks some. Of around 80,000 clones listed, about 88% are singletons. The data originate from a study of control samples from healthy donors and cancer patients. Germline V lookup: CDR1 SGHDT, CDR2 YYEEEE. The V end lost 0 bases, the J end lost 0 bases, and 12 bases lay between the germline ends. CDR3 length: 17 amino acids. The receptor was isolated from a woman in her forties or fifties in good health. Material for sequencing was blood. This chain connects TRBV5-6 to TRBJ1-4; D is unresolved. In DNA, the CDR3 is TGTGCCAGCAGCTTGGGTATGGATAGAGCAACTAATGAAAAACTGTTTTTT. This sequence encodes CASSLGMDRATNEKLFF.